The 8 T cell receptor beta chains below were found in one sample sequenced in a study of CXCR3-negative and CXCR3-positive naive CD8 T cells. The authors made the TRB cDNA libraries by 5' RACE using UMI labels. Using the 5' RACE reads, TCRdb records one entry per CDR3 protein without DNA. In all, the sample yields 80,000 to 95,000 distinct CDR3 sequences. The sequenced material came from naive CXCR3- CD8+ T cells from blood. The subset here: CD45RO-CCR7+CD27+CD95- naive CD8+ T cells lacking CXCR3 (TNR3-). The receptors were sampled from a human donor in good health. Some clones in this sample may be carry-over from other donors' samples.

The chain carries TRBV29-1 and TRBJ1-2; absent DNA, TCRdb's TRBD1 call cannot be checked. The V gene's germline CDR1 is SQVTM and CDR2 ANQGSEA. This CDR3 has 14 amino acids. CDR3 region: CSTGQGARIYGYTF.

The CDR3 sequence is CASEGQDEKLFF. The chain has TRBV7-9 and TRBJ1-4; TCRdb lists TRBD1, though no DNA is available to test this call. This CDR3 has 12 amino acids. Germline values: CDR1 SEHNR, CDR2 FQNEAQ (reference sequence).

V is TRBV5-1 and J is TRBJ2-7; TCRdb returns TRBD2, unconfirmable since there is no DNA. The CDR3 has 15 residues. The germline gives CDR1 SGHRS, CDR2 YFSETQ. The CDR3 loop is CASSLRTSGAYEQYF.

This rearrangement joins TRBV20-1 to TRBJ2-5; without DNA, the TCRdb call of TRBD2 cannot be checked. The CDR3 extends over 15 amino acids. Germline CDR1 and CDR2: DFQATT and SNEGSKA (reference sequence). The CDR3: CSAQRLAGNEETQYF.

V gene TRBV28 combines with J gene TRBJ2-3; TCRdb reports TRBD2, a call that lacks DNA to check it against. The CDR3 covers 14 residues. Germline lookup yields CDR1 MDHEN and CDR2 SYDVKM. CDR3 sequence reads: CASSLRAFRGTQYF.

The gene calls are TRBV15 and TRBJ2-1; absent DNA, TCRdb's TRBD2 call cannot be checked. CDR1 is LNHNV and CDR2 is YYDKDF in the germline V gene (reference sequence). This CDR3 is built from 19 residues. Here the CDR3 reads CATSRHYPGLAGALDEQFF.

The chain combines TRBV7-7 with TRBJ2-1; the TCRdb call, TRBD1, lacks DNA for checking. Germline CDR1 is SSHAT and CDR2 is FNYEAQ (reference sequence). There are 15 residues in the CDR3. CDR3 residues: CASSSFRTGYNEQFF. The full variable domain, with the rest looked up from reference TRBV7-7 and TRBJ2-1, is GAGVSQSPRYKVTKRGQDVTLRCDPISSHATLYWYQQALGQGPEFLTYFNYEAQPDKSGLPSDRFSAERPEGSISTLTIQRTEQRDSAMYRCASSSFRTGYNEQFFGPGTRLTVL.

The chain links TRBV23-1 to TRBJ2-5. TRBV23-1 is reported as an ORF; its role is uncertain. This CDR3 is built from 13 residues. The CDR3 spells CASSQSAGETQYF.